This is a list of T cell receptor beta chains from one sample in a study of radiotherapy plus CTLA-4 blockade in lung cancer. The data were produced by immunoSEQ multiplex PCR, yet TCRdb's version contains in-frame clones alone and is incomplete. This table holds tens of thousands of clones, 65% to 75% found once. The material was peripheral blood, obtained from a patient treated with radiotherapy plus ipilimumab. The receptors come from a human donor with non-small cell lung cancer who had stable disease on radiotherapy plus ipilimumab. The CDR3 runs from the conserved cysteine through the conserved F or W. A D gene is named only where the DNA matches it firmly. Clone size appears in some rows only: once, few, many, or a class for an expanded clone.

V gene	J gene	D gene	clone size	CDR3 DNA	CDR3 protein
TRBV11-3	TRBJ2-5	.	.	TGTGCCAGCAGCTCGGGAGACGGAGAGACCCAGTACTTC	CASSSGDGETQYF
TRBV5-1	TRBJ2-7	.	.	TGCGCCAGCAGCACAACCCACTACGAGCAGTACTTC	CASSTTHYEQYF
TRBV4-1	TRBJ2-7	.	few	TGCGCCAGCAGCCAAGAAAGGGTACCCTCCTACGAGCAGTACTTC	CASSQERVPSYEQYF
TRBV7-2	TRBJ2-2	TRBD2	.	TGTGCCAGCAGAACCCTAGCGGAGAACACCGGGGAGCTGTTTTTT	CASRTLAENTGELFF
TRBV9	TRBJ2-7	.	.	TGTGCCAGCAGCCTCGGGACGGAAATCTACGAGCAGTACTTC	CASSLGTEIYEQYF
TRBV7-9	TRBJ2-2	TRBD1	.	TGTGCCAGCAGCTTAACAGGGGTCGGCACCGGGGAGCTGTTTTTT	CASSLTGVGTGELFF
TRBV6-5	TRBJ2-4	.	.	TGTGCCAGCAGTTACTCGAGAGGCGCCAAAAACATTCAGTACTTC	CASSYSRGAKNIQYF
TRBV15	TRBJ2-5	.	.	TGTGCCACCAGCAGAGACTCAATTCTGGGTGTGGAGACCCAGTACTTC	CATSRDSILGVETQYF
TRBV27	TRBJ1-2	.	.	TGTGCCAGCAGTTCGGTTACCAGCGGACGCGTCTCACGGGGCTACACCTTC	CASSSVTSGRVSRGYTF
TRBV7-3	TRBJ2-5	.	once	TGTGCCAGCAGGATTTTTGTCCCGGTGAGAGCAGAAGAGACCCAGTACTTC	CASRIFVPVRAEETQYF
TRBV28	TRBJ2-1	TRBD1	.	TGTGCCAGCAGTCCCTACCGCGACAGGGACGATGAGCAGTTCTTC	CASSPYRDRDDEQFF
TRBV21-1	TRBJ2-3	.	.	TGTGCCAGCAGCCCCCTGAGCGGGAGGTTAGATACGCAGTATTTT	CASSPLSGRLDTQYF
TRBV20-1	TRBJ1-1	.	.	TGCAGTGCTAGAGATGCACCAGAAGCTTTCTTT	CSARDAPEAFF
TRBV5-4	TRBJ2-3	.	.	TGTGCCAGCAGCTTGGTCCGGAGCACAGATACGCAGTATTTT	CASSLVRSTDTQYF
TRBV5-1	TRBJ2-6	TRBD2	.	TGCGCCAGCAGCTTCCTGACTAGCGGGATGTCTGGGGCCAACGTCCTGACTTTC	CASSFLTSGMSGANVLTF
TRBV4-1	TRBJ1-5	.	.	TGCGCCAGCAGCCGTCACGTAGGGGGTCGGCAGCCCCAGCATTTT	CASSRHVGGRQPQHF
TRBV21-1	TRBJ2-7	.	.	TGTGCCAGCCCGAAAATACTAGCGGGAGTTTGGTTCGAGCAGTACTTC	CASPKILAGVWFEQYF
TRBV6-6	TRBJ1-3	TRBD1	.	TGTGCCAGCAGGCAGACAGGGGTCGGAAACACCATATATTTT	CASRQTGVGNTIYF
TRBV5-4	TRBJ2-7	.	.	TGTGCCAGCAGCCTGGTACAGGACTCCTACGAGCAGTACTTC	CASSLVQDSYEQYF
TRBV6-6	TRBJ1-1	.	once	TGTGCCAGCAGCCCCACTGGGCCAAACACTGAAGCTTTCTTT	CASSPTGPNTEAFF
TRBV27	TRBJ2-1	.	.	TGTGCCAGCAGTTTGTCCGCCAACACATTATACAATGAGCAGTTCTTC	CASSLSANTLYNEQFF
TRBV19	TRBJ1-2	.	.	TGTGCCAGTAGTATAGCAGGCATTCGAGACTATGGCTACACCTTC	CASSIAGIRDYGYTF
TRBV10-3	TRBJ2-7	TRBD2	few	TGTGCCATCAGTCCCTCCCTAGCGGGAGGATCCTACGAGCAGTACTTC	CAISPSLAGGSYEQYF
TRBV6-6	TRBJ2-7	.	few	TGTGCCAGCAGCTGGAGACCTCCCCGCGACGAGCAGTACTTC	CASSWRPPRDEQYF
TRBV30	TRBJ1-2	TRBD1	.	TGTGCCTGGAAGGGACAGGGGGCGGGCTACACCTTC	CAWKGQGAGYTF
TRBV6-4	TRBJ1-1	.	.	TGTGCCAGCAGTGCGAACAGGGAAACTGAAGCTTTCTTT	CASSANRETEAFF
TRBV15	TRBJ2-1	TRBD2	.	TGTGCCACCAGCCGTGCGACTAGCGGCACTCTAAATAATGTGCAGTTCTTC	CATSRATSGTLNNVQFF